These 26 T cell receptor beta chains originate from one sample sequenced in a study of T cells after yellow fever vaccination. TCRdb ran MiXCR on the 5' RACE reads and lists one entry per CDR3 protein. The table lists about 260,000 distinct CDR3 sequences, roughly 3.5% of them singletons, with under 20% in the top ten. Source: PBMCs, taken 15 days after the yellow fever booster vaccination. The receptors here all came from a man in his late teens or twenties who received the YFV17D yellow fever vaccine.

This clonotype was counted many times. The chain is built from TRBV5-1 and TRBJ2-7, with a weak D call TRBD1 (5 bases). The CDR3 consists of 15 residues. The V and J ends lost 1 base and 3 bases respectively, with 14 bases between them. Per the germline V gene, CDR1 is SGHRS and CDR2 is YFSETQ. The CDR3 loop is CASSLPTAGYYEQYF. The CDR3, as DNA: TGCGCCAGCAGCTTGCCTACGGCAGGGTACTACGAGCAGTACTTC.

This clonotype was seen many times. The CDR3 region has the DNA TGCGCCAGCAGCGTACTCCAGGGGGATAATTCACCCCTCCACTTT. Its protein product is CASSVLQGDNSPLHF. This chain links TRBV5-1 with TRBJ1-6; TRBD1 agrees at 7 bases. Germline V gene lookup returns CDR1 SGHRS and CDR2 YFSETQ. This CDR3 contains 15 residues. The junction had 6 bases not matched to a gene; V was cut back by 4 bases and J by 5 bases.

This clonotype was seen repeatedly, ten times or more. This sequence joins TRBV11-2 and TRBJ1-1; TRBD1 aligns across 8 bases. This CDR3 contains 14 residues. V shed 6 bases, J shed 3 bases, and the junction held 6 bases outside the gene matches. Germline-derived CDR1 and CDR2 are SGHAT and FQNNGV. The CDR3 loop is CASRNRDRHTEAFF. In DNA form, the CDR3 reads TGTGCCAGCAGGAACCGGGACAGGCACACTGAAGCTTTCTTT.

V usage is TRBV10-3 and J usage is TRBJ1-1, with a tentative D call TRBD1 (6 bases). Deletions cut 6 bases from V and 1 base from J, with 21 bases between. This CDR3 is built from 17 residues. The germline CDR1 and CDR2 sequences are ENHRY and SYGVKD. The CDR3 DNA follows: TGTGCCATCAGCAGGGAGACAGGCGGCGTGGGGAACACTGAAGCTTTCTTT. It specifies CAISRETGGVGNTEAFF.

There are many counts of this clonotype. CDR3 sequence reads: CASSFVLDGELFF. DNA of the CDR3: TGTGCCAGCAGCTTCGTTTTGGACGGGGAGCTGTTTTTT. The chain couples TRBV5-5 to TRBJ2-2, with unresolved D. The CDR3 runs to 13 residues. Germline V gene data show CDR1 as SGHKS and CDR2 as YYEKEE (reference sequence). V lost 2 bases, J lost 7 bases, and 9 bases lay in between.

Many counts were recorded for this clonotype. The genes are TRBV10-3 and TRBJ2-7, with D possibly TRBD2 on 6 matching bases. V gave up 7 bases and J gave up 6 bases, with 16 bases separating them. This CDR3 has 13 residues. Germline CDR1 and CDR2: ENHRY and SYGVKD. The CDR3: CAINRLGMFEQYV. The DNA for the CDR3 is TGTGCCATCAACCGACTAGGAATGTTCGAGCAGTACGTC.

This clonotype was observed at least ten times. The rearrangement links TRBV5-1 to TRBJ1-1, with TRBD1 identical over 7 bases. The CDR3 is 14 amino acids. The V gene's germline CDR1 is SGHRS and CDR2 YFSETQ. V shed 3 bases and J 0 bases; nucleotides not matched to a gene: 2. This CDR3 reads CASSWDSMNTEAFF. As DNA, the CDR3 is TGCGCCAGCAGCTGGGACAGCATGAACACTGAAGCTTTCTTT. Together with reference TRBV5-1 and TRBJ1-1, the CDR3 gives the full variable domain: KAGVTQTPRYLIKTRGQQVTLSCSPISGHRSVSWYQQTPGQGLQFLFEYFSETQRNKGNFPGRFSGRQFSNSRSEMNVSTLELGDSALYLCASSWDSMNTEAFFGQGTRLTVV.

At least ten counts were recorded for this clonotype. The chain has TRBV9 and TRBJ2-2; no firm D call. Germline CDR1 and CDR2: SGDLS and YYNGEE. Trimming took off 4 bases at V and 2 bases at J, with 12 bases between the two ends. This CDR3 region has 15 residues. The CDR3 spells CASSPPYVNTGELFF. DNA for the CDR3: TGTGCCAGCAGCCCACCCTACGTAAACACCGGGGAGCTGTTTTTT.

This clonotype was picked up a small number of times. The rearrangement uses TRBV6-2 or TRBV6-3 and TRBJ2-7, with D possibly being TRBD1 (7 bases). This CDR3 has 12 amino acids. From germline, CDR1 is MNHEY and CDR2 SVGEGT. Trimming left V 7 bases short and J 5 bases short, with 12 bases between. This CDR3 is CASKDRRDEQYF. The CDR3 nucleotides are TGTGCCAGCAAGGACAGGAGGGACGAGCAGTACTTC.

Regarding this clonotype: Without the conserved terminal phenylalanine or tryptophan, this CDR3 likely stems from a read error. The DNA is omitted, as the CDR3 cannot be located on it reliably, and the CDR3 follows TCRdb's listing. This rearrangement joins TRBV28 to TRBJ2-3; the D call of TRBD1 is as the table states it, not checked on the DNA. The CDR3 length equals 13 residues, ends included. Per germline, CDR1 MDHEN and CDR2 SYDVKM. Here the CDR3 reads CASSPDSFWGLPS.

The CDR3 DNA is TGTGCCAGCACCCCCACGAGGGATACGCAGTATTTT. Translated: CASTPTRDTQYF. The chain uses TRBV12-3 or TRBV12-4 and TRBJ2-3; D unresolved. There are 12 residues in the CDR3. The V end was cut by 7 bases, the J end by 6 bases, with 11 bases between.

This clonotype came up many times. The V and J genes are TRBV15 and TRBJ1-2, with D hard to call. V dropped 3 bases and J dropped 4 bases, with 9 bases sitting between them. This CDR3 spans 13 amino acids. Germline V gene lookup returns CDR1 LNHNV and CDR2 YYDKDF (reference sequence). The CDR3 region has the DNA TGTGCCACCAGCAGGAGAGAGCTCTATGGCTACACCTTC. Amino acid sequence: CATSRRELYGYTF.

This clonotype was seen a handful of times. The chain couples TRBV20-1 to TRBJ2-5; 13 bases are shared with TRBD2. V gave up 5 bases and J gave up 1 base; unmatched junction bases: 4. The CDR3 length is 15 residues. The V gene's germline CDR1 is DFQATT and CDR2 SNEGSKA (reference sequence). In nucleotides, the CDR3 is TGCAGTGCTGTAAGGACTAGCGGGGGCCAAGAGACCCAGTACTTC. Translated, it gives CSAVRTSGGQETQYF.

This clonotype was detected many times. This chain connects TRBV6-6 to TRBJ1-1; D remains unclear. V was shortened by 6 bases and J by 0 bases, with 8 bases between the two germline ends. Germline CDR1 and CDR2: MNHNY and SVGAGI (reference sequence). The CDR3 runs 13 residues. DNA for the CDR3: TGTGCCAGCAGCCTCTTAGTGAACACTGAAGCTTTCTTT. Protein sequence: CASSLLVNTEAFF.

This clonotype was counted ten times or more. The rearrangement uses TRBV5-6 and TRBJ2-3; the D gene is possibly TRBD2 (7 bases). V was shortened by 0 bases and J by 5 bases, with 16 bases between the two germline ends. From germline, CDR1 is SGHDT and CDR2 YYEEEE. The CDR3 sequence is 16 residues long. The CDR3 loop reads CASSLGRGPRGDTQYF. The CDR3, as DNA: TGTGCCAGCAGCTTGGGGCGGGGGCCCCGCGGAGATACGCAGTATTTT.

At least ten counts were recorded for this clonotype. The chain uses TRBV12-3 or TRBV12-4 and TRBJ1-1; 9 bases are shared with TRBD1. The V gene end was trimmed by 5 bases and the J gene end by 8 bases; junction bases not matched to a gene: 9. This CDR3 spans 14 amino acids. CDR3 in amino acids: CASSTTGGAKEAFF. As DNA, the CDR3 is TGTGCCAGCAGTACTACAGGGGGCGCAAAGGAAGCTTTCTTT.

The chain is built from TRBV7-2 and TRBJ1-1; tentatively, D is TRBD1 (5 bases). CDR1 is SGHTA and CDR2 is FQGNSA in the germline V gene. CDR3 length: 12 amino acids. Trimming took 2 bases from V and 10 from J, leaving 11 bases between them. CDR3 amino acids: CASSLQSGTAFF. The CDR3 DNA reads TGTGCCAGCAGCTTACAGTCAGGGACAGCTTTCTTT.

Ten or more counts support this clonotype. The chain combines TRBV12-3 or TRBV12-4 with TRBJ1-1; possibly TRBD1 for D (5 bases). The CDR3 is made up of 12 amino acids. Trimming stripped 5 bases from V and 6 bases from J, with 10 bases between. CDR3 coding DNA: TGTGCCAGCAGTCCCCTGGGGGCTGAAGCTTTCTTT. The encoded protein is CASSPLGAEAFF.

This clonotype has at least ten counts. This chain's CDR3 is CASTLGRPSGGVDEQFF. CDR3 coding DNA: TGTGCCAGCACCCTCGGTCGGCCTAGCGGGGGGGTCGATGAGCAGTTCTTC. The rearrangement joins TRBV12-3 or TRBV12-4 to TRBJ2-1; 12 nucleotides align to TRBD2. The V and J ends lost 7 bases and 8 bases, in that order; junction bases with no gene match: 15. The CDR3 length is 17 residues.

This clonotype has at least ten counts. This sequence joins TRBV27 and TRBJ2-7; 10 bases match TRBD2. The CDR3 has 15 amino acids. V was clipped by 3 bases and J by 2 bases; unmatched bases: 4. Germline V gives CDR1 MNHEY, CDR2 SMNVEV (reference sequence). The CDR3 sequence is CASSFLAGDPYEQYF. The CDR3 bases are TGTGCCAGCAGTTTTCTAGCGGGGGATCCCTACGAGCAGTACTTC.

Many counts were recorded for this clonotype. The chain joins TRBV7-8 to TRBJ1-1; D call uncertain. The V gene lost 3 bases and the J gene lost 2 bases, with 10 bases spanning the gap. Germline V gives CDR1 SGHVS, CDR2 FQNEAQ. This CDR3 comprises 14 residues. CDR3 sequence reads: CASSFRSANTEAFF. The CDR3 DNA is TGTGCCAGCAGCTTTCGCTCAGCAAACACTGAAGCTTTCTTT.

Ten or more counts support this clonotype. The gene calls are TRBV6-2 or TRBV6-3 and TRBJ1-1; D not resolved. There are 11 residues in the CDR3. The ends were cut back, 5 bases at V and 6 bases at J, with 7 bases in the middle. CDR1 MNHEY and CDR2 SVGEGT come from the germline V gene. The CDR3 sequence: CASSKHSEAFF. The CDR3 DNA reads TGTGCCAGCAGTAAACATTCTGAAGCTTTCTTT.

In its sample, this clonotype was seen many times. V is TRBV20-1 and J is TRBJ2-7; 7 bases match TRBD1. CDR1 is DFQATT, CDR2 SNEGSKA, per germline (reference sequence). V dropped 5 bases and J dropped 0; count of bases not matched to a gene: 7. The CDR3 covers 14 residues. The CDR3 loop is CSAYSDRSSYEQYF. DNA for the CDR3: TGCAGTGCTTACTCGGACAGGAGCTCCTACGAGCAGTACTTC.

This clonotype showed up many times. The chain uses TRBV24-1 and TRBJ1-2, with D hard to call. Looked up from germline, CDR1 is KGHDR and CDR2 is SFDVKD. V was cut by 5 bases and J by 8 bases, with 11 bases left in between. The CDR3 consists of 12 residues. The DNA of the CDR3 is TGTGCCACCAGTGTTCTTGGGTACGGCTACACCTTC. It specifies CATSVLGYGYTF.

V usage is TRBV9 and J usage is TRBJ2-3; D uncertain. The CDR3 totals 16 residues. The germline gives CDR1 SGDLS, CDR2 YYNGEE. The V end was cut by 0 bases, the J end by 2 bases, with 13 bases between. The DNA of the CDR3 is TGTGCCAGCAGCGTAGGGCAGGTTCGGTCCACAGATACGCAGTATTTT. Its translation: CASSVGQVRSTDTQYF.

This clonotype has at least ten counts. The J gene is TRBJ1-2, the V gene TRBV5-1; 9 bases are shared with TRBD1. The CDR3 spans 14 residues. J was trimmed by 3 bases and V by 3 bases; bases with no gene match: 3. Germline CDR1 is SGHRS and CDR2 is YFSETQ. The DNA of the CDR3 is TGCGCCAGCAGCTGGGACAGGGTAGACTATGGCTACACCTTC. It encodes CASSWDRVDYGYTF.